The 12 T cell receptor beta chains below all came from one sample that was sequenced in a study of shared clonotypes between healthy human individuals (dated by TCRdb to the early 2020s). The library was generated by the immunoSEQ multiplex PCR assay. TCRdb carries this immuneACCESS record with in-frame sequences only. Its versions omit some clonotypes, under half of them owing to an unresolved V gene in the studies checked, with the rest unexplained. A total of some 490,000 clones appear in this sample, around 80% of them only once. The ten top clones hold approximately 12% of the sample. The sequenced material came from PBMCs. The source is a middle-aged woman in good health. Some clones in this sample may be carry-over from other donors' samples.

The V call is TRBV19, the J call TRBJ2-7; tentatively, D is TRBD2 (5 bases). CDR1 is LNHDA and CDR2 is SQIVND in the germline V gene (reference sequence). Trimming removed 5 bases at V and 0 bases at J, with 11 bases between. This CDR3 has 14 amino acids. The CDR3 protein is CASSLGLTSYEQYF. CDR3 DNA: TGTGCCAGTAGTCTAGGACTCACCTCCTACGAGCAGTACTTC.

At least ten counts were recorded for this clone. The rearrangement links TRBV5-4 to TRBJ2-7; D is unclear. This CDR3 has 14 amino acids. The V end lost 0 bases, the J end lost 2 bases, and 9 bases lay between the germline ends. CDR1 and CDR2 from the germline V gene are SGHNT and YYREEE (reference sequence). CDR3 DNA: TGTGCCAGCAGCTTGGGCTCGGATGCCTACGAGCAGTACTTC. Translated, it gives CASSLGSDAYEQYF.

The V and J genes are TRBV23-1 and TRBJ2-4; maybe TRBD1 (5 bases). TRBV23-1 is designated an ORF whose function remains uncertain. Deletions cut 2 bases from V and 0 bases from J, with 20 bases between. CDR3 length equals 19 residues. CDR3 DNA sequence: TGCGCCAGCAGTCAAAGCAGGGTTCAGTACAGACTAGCCAAAAACATTCAGTACTTC. Protein: CASSQSRVQYRLAKNIQYF.

The V and J genes are TRBV9 and TRBJ2-3; D is undetermined. This CDR3 has 15 residues. Germline V gene lookup returns CDR1 SGDLS and CDR2 YYNGEE. Trimming removed 0 bases from V and 4 bases from J, with 12 bases in between. Here the CDR3 DNA reads TGTGCCAGCAGCGTAGCCCTCCTGCCGGCAGATACGCAGTATTTT. This sequence encodes CASSVALLPADTQYF.

The rearrangement joins TRBV5-5 to TRBJ2-7; D is perhaps TRBD1 or TRBD2 (7 bases each). V gave up 4 bases and J gave up 12 bases, with 23 bases separating them. The germline CDR1 and CDR2 sequences are SGHKS and YYEKEE (reference sequence). The CDR3 is 14 amino acids. The CDR3 region has the DNA TGTGCCAGCAGCCCAGGGGGAGGGACAGAAAAAGGGTACTTC. Translation gives CASSPGGGTEKGYF. The variable domain in full, with the rest retrieved from reference TRBV5-5 and TRBJ2-7, is DAGVTQSPTHLIKTRGQQVTLRCSPISGHKSVSWYQQVLGQGPQFIFQYYEKEERGRGNFPDRFSARQFPNYSSELNVNALLLGDSALYLCASSPGGGTEKGYFGPGTRLTVT.

This sequence joins TRBV5-1 and TRBJ2-1, with TRBD2 matching 12 bases. J gave up 8 bases and V 0 bases, and 3 bases lay outside the gene matches. From germline, CDR1 is SGHRS and CDR2 YFSETQ. This CDR3 has 15 residues. The CDR3 region is CASSLGTSGIDEQFF. The CDR3 DNA is TGCGCCAGCAGCTTGGGGACTAGCGGGATAGATGAGCAGTTCTTC.

This chain connects TRBV4-3 to TRBJ2-4, with TRBD1 as a possible D gene (5 bases). CDR3 size: 14 residues. CDR1 is LGHNA, CDR2 YSLEER, per germline. With 0 bases removed from V and 7 bases from J, the gap between germline ends came to 10 bases. As DNA, the CDR3 is TGCGCCAGCAGCCAAGATAGGGGTTGGAACATTCAGTACTTC. Residues: CASSQDRGWNIQYF.

This clone was found a few times. The V and J genes are TRBV28 and TRBJ1-5; the D is unclear. The CDR3 has 17 amino acids. The V end was cut by 3 bases, the J end by 4 bases, with 19 bases between. Looked up from germline, CDR1 is MDHEN and CDR2 is SYDVKM. Written as DNA, the CDR3 is TGTGCCAGCAGTTTGCGGCAACTCTCTATCTGGAATCAGCCCCAGCATTTT. Residues: CASSLRQLSIWNQPQHF.

The chain recombines TRBV27 with TRBJ1-6; the match to TRBD1 covers 7 bases. Germline V CDR1 and CDR2: MNHEY, SMNVEV (reference sequence). There are 17 residues in the CDR3. The ends lost 6 bases at V and 10 bases at J; junction bases unmatched: 18. The CDR3, as DNA: TGTGCCAGCAGGCCCTTCGGACAGGCCGTCGAGAGATCACCCCTCCACTTT. This translates into CASRPFGQAVERSPLHF.

The chain joins TRBV7-3 to TRBJ2-7, with D possibly matching TRBD2 (6 bases). The germline V gene encodes CDR1 SGHTA and CDR2 FQGTGA. There are 12 residues in the CDR3. Trimming removed 5 bases at V and 7 bases at J, with 12 bases between. The DNA of the CDR3 is TGTGCCAGCAGCACCTACCGGGGGGAGCAGTACTTC. Translating gives CASSTYRGEQYF.

J is TRBJ2-7 and V is TRBV27, with 9 positions matching TRBD1. V dropped 5 bases and J dropped 5; count of bases not matched to a gene: 4. The CDR3 runs to 13 residues. Germline CDR1 reads MNHEY; CDR2 reads SMNVEV (reference sequence). The chain's CDR3 is CASSLQGADEQYF. In DNA, the CDR3 is TGTGCCAGCAGTCTACAGGGGGCCGACGAGCAGTACTTC.

This sequence joins TRBV11-3 and TRBJ2-2, with D tentatively TRBD2 (7 bases). CDR3 size: 15 residues. V lost 3 bases and J lost 3, with 11 bases in between. Germline CDR1 and CDR2: SGHNT and YENEEA. The CDR3 coding sequence is TGTGCCAGCAGCTTTCGGGGGGCTGACACCGGGGAGCTGTTTTTT. Translation gives CASSFRGADTGELFF.